Listed below are T cell receptor beta chains from one sample, sequenced in a study of vaccination effects on CD4 cells after COVID-19. Data came from immunoSEQ multiplex PCR; TCRdb stores just in-frame clones and leaves some out. This sample carries 70,000 to 75,000 clones, 70% to 80% of them seen once, and the ten largest clones take about 2%. For these receptors, no antigen is known. This sample comprised CD4+ T cells from PBMCs cultured without peptide, obtained before COVID-19 vaccination. All receptors come from a human donor who received a COVID-19 vaccine. CDR3s include the opening cysteine and the closing phenylalanine or tryptophan. D genes are given only for firm matches. Only some rows state a clone size, as once, few, many or a class for expanded clones.

>TRBJ1-5|TRBV30|.|TRBD1
CAWSPGQGVGQPQHF
TGTGCCTGGAGTCCTGGACAGGGGGTCGGACAGCCCCAGCATTTT
>TRBJ2-2|TRBV9|.|.
CASSVDSGTRDTGELFF
TGTGCCAGCAGCGTAGACTCCGGGACCAGGGACACCGGGGAGCTGTTTTTT
>TRBJ2-2|TRBV5-4|few|.
CASSSGTYTGELFF
TGTGCCAGCAGTTCCGGGACTTACACCGGGGAGCTGTTTTTT
>TRBJ2-2|TRBV6-5|.|TRBD1
CASSTDRGPAGELFF
TGTGCCAGCAGCACGGACAGGGGGCCTGCGGGGGAGCTGTTTTTT
>TRBJ2-3|TRBV7-9|.|.
CASSPRSSSTDTQYF
TGTGCCAGCAGCCCCAGGTCCAGTAGCACAGATACGCAGTATTTT
>TRBJ2-4|TRBV25-1|.|.
CASPIRHRRDIQYF
TGTGCCAGCCCGATCCGACACAGAAGGGACATTCAGTACTTC
>TRBJ1-1|TRBV19|.|.
CASEEWGGGSEAFF
TGTGCCAGCGAAGAGTGGGGGGGCGGCTCTGAAGCTTTCTTT
>TRBJ1-3|TRBV7-2|.|TRBD1
CASSPGGEAGNTIYF
TGTGCCAGCAGCCCAGGGGGTGAGGCTGGAAACACCATATATTTT
>TRBJ1-4|TRBV7-6|.|.
CASSLFGEKLFF
TGTGCCAGCAGCTTATTCGGGGAGAAACTGTTTTTT
>TRBJ1-1|TRBV30|few|TRBD1
CAAGQGIMNTEAFF
TGTGCCGCGGGACAGGGGATTATGAACACTGAAGCTTTCTTT
>TRBJ1-1|TRBV15|.|.
CATSANPGRRNTEAFF
TGTGCCACCAGCGCAAATCCGGGACGTAGGAACACTGAAGCTTTCTTT
>TRBJ1-2|TRBV7-2|.|.
CASSLKGWDYGYTF
TGTGCCAGCAGCTTAAAGGGTTGGGACTATGGCTACACCTTC
>TRBJ2-5|TRBV6-5|.|.
CASSSLGLWKETQYF
TGTGCCAGCAGTTCCCTCGGACTTTGGAAAGAGACCCAGTACTTC
>TRBJ1-1|TRBV12-3/TRBV12-4|.|.
CASSFGPTQTFF
TGTGCCAGCAGTTTCGGGCCCACTCAGACTTTCTTT
>TRBJ1-1|TRBV2|.|TRBD1
CASSEQGTGYTEAFF
TGTGCCAGCAGCGAACAAGGGACAGGGTACACTGAAGCTTTCTTT
>TRBJ2-4|TRBV5-1|.|.
CASRSWTGIAKNIQYF
TGCGCCAGCAGAAGTTGGACCGGCATAGCCAAAAACATTCAGTACTTC
>TRBJ2-3|TRBV9|.|.
CASSVSEGGDTQYF
TGTGCCAGCAGCGTATCTGAGGGGGGAGATACGCAGTATTTT
>TRBJ1-5|TRBV9|.|TRBD1
CASSVPKAGTGEVGNQPQHF
TGTGCCAGCAGCGTACCTAAGGCCGGGACAGGGGAGGTTGGTAATCAGCCCCAGCATTTT
>TRBJ1-3|TRBV3-1/TRBV3-2|.|TRBD1
CASSRGQGAGNTIYF
TGTGCCAGCAGTCGAGGACAGGGCGCTGGAAACACCATATATTTT
>TRBJ2-4|TRBV6-5|.|.
CASRVTRVVKNIQYF
TGTGCCAGCAGGGTCACCAGGGTAGTCAAAAACATTCAGTACTTC
>TRBJ2-2|TRBV19|.|.
CASSITRDTGELFF
TGTGCCAGTAGTATTACGCGGGACACCGGGGAGCTGTTTTTT
>TRBJ2-3|TRBV9|.|TRBD2
CASSGGLAGGFTQYF
TGTGCCAGCAGCGGAGGACTAGCGGGGGGATTTACGCAGTATTTT
>TRBJ2-4|TRBV5-5|.|TRBD2
CASSLLAGENIQYF
TGTGCCAGCAGCTTGCTGGCGGGGGAAAACATTCAGTACTTC
>TRBJ2-6|TRBV7-9|.|.
CASSLEHLQVLTF
TGTGCCAGCAGCTTAGAGCATTTGCAGGTCCTGACTTTC
>TRBJ1-1|TRBV24-1|.|.
CATSSPGPNTEAFF
TGTGCCACCAGCTCGCCGGGCCCGAACACTGAAGCTTTCTTT
>TRBJ2-5|TRBV7-9|once|.
CASSLASGGQTQYF
TGTGCCAGCAGCTTAGCGTCGGGTGGACAGACCCAGTACTTC
>TRBJ2-3|TRBV7-9|.|TRBD2
CASSSAGGPSDTQYF
TGTGCCAGCAGCTCGGCGGGGGGGCCCTCAGATACGCAGTATTTT
>TRBJ1-5|TRBV5-1|.|.
CASSLAGRGGGEPQHF
TGCGCCAGCAGCTTGGCCGGAAGGGGGGGTGGGGAGCCCCAGCATTTT
>TRBJ1-2|TRBV19|.|.
CASSPGRAAAYGYTF
TGTGCCAGTAGTCCGGGGCGGGCGGCGGCCTATGGCTACACCTTC
>TRBJ1-2|TRBV9|few|.
CASSVVPDSNYGYTF
TGTGCCAGCAGCGTAGTACCGGATTCTAACTATGGCTACACCTTC
>TRBJ2-3|TRBV18|.|.
CASSPRFAGSTDTQYF
TGTGCCAGCTCACCACGTTTCGCCGGGAGCACAGATACGCAGTATTTT
>TRBJ2-2|TRBV21-1|.|.
CASSNRERWGAGGHAGELFF
TGTGCCAGCAGCAACCGCGAGCGCTGGGGAGCGGGGGGGCATGCCGGGGAGCTGTTTTTT
>TRBJ1-5|TRBV30|.|.
CAWSEAFDQPQHF
TGTGCCTGGAGTGAAGCCTTTGATCAGCCCCAGCATTTT
>TRBJ1-2|TRBV21-1|.|.
CASSKLPPLGGYTF
TGTGCCAGCAGCAAATTACCCCCCCTGGGTGGCTACACCTTC
>TRBJ2-5|TRBV11-2|once|.
CASSLGETQYF
TGTGCCAGCAGCTTAGGGGAGACCCAGTACTTC
>TRBJ2-1|TRBV5-5|.|TRBD2
CASSGGVGLPFF
TGTGCCAGCAGCGGGGGGGTCGGGCTGCCGTTCTTC
>TRBJ2-5|TRBV24-1|.|.
CATSETGTTQETQYF
TGTGCCACCAGTGAGACCGGGACAACCCAAGAGACCCAGTACTTC
>TRBJ2-5|TRBV24-1|.|.
CATSDLSGTAQETQYF
TGTGCCACCAGTGATTTGTCCGGGACTGCACAAGAGACCCAGTACTTC
>TRBJ1-2|TRBV19|.|TRBD1
CASSPGQGYGYTF
TGTGCCAGTAGTCCGGGACAGGGCTATGGCTACACCTTC
>TRBJ2-3|TRBV9|.|TRBD1
CASSVTGQGADTQYF
TGTGCCAGCAGCGTCACCGGACAGGGCGCAGATACGCAGTATTTT
>TRBJ1-6|TRBV19|.|.
CASKAGQNNSPLHF
TGTGCCAGTAAAGCCGGACAAAATAATTCACCCCTCCACTTT
>TRBJ1-2|TRBV12-3/TRBV12-4|.|.
CASEQGGSGGYTF
TGTGCCAGCGAACAGGGAGGTTCGGGAGGCTACACCTTC
>TRBJ2-5|TRBV30|.|.
CAWSGGRMKTQYF
TGTGCCTGGAGTGGCGGTCGAATGAAGACCCAGTACTTC
>TRBJ1-6|TRBV19|.|.
CASSTDMGTLHF
TGTGCCAGTAGTACTGACATGGGCACCCTCCACTTT
>TRBJ2-1|TRBV28|.|.
CASSPVGDEQFF
TGTGCCAGCAGTCCAGTGGGAGATGAGCAGTTCTTC